This T cell receptor (beta chain) was recorded in a study of CD8+ T cells in alopecia areata (dated by TCRdb to between 2017 and 2018). Study-level background: The treated patients, all with moderate-to-severe alopecia areata, were enrolled in an open-label pilot trial of oral tofacitinib given at 5 to 10 mg twice daily. Tofacitinib was given for 6 to 18 months, followed by 6 months of follow-up off drug to assess delayed response and recurrence. The study used high-throughput TCRbeta sequencing to examine T cell clonal expansion in alopecia areata, in both the C3H/HeJ mouse model and human patients. Scalp tissue and sorted CD4+ and CD8+ peripheral blood T cells from patchy and totalis/universalis alopecia areata patients and from healthy controls were covered by human TCRbeta sequencing. Biopsies were taken from tofacitinib-treated patients at baseline and again at 4 and 24 weeks into treatment, and several of those patients also had a later scalp biopsy. Scalp clonality was compared across normal scalp (n=4), patchy alopecia areata scalp (n=8), and alopecia totalis/universalis scalp (n=8). The RNA source kit depended on sample type: the PAXgene miRNA kit for fixed scalp, the miRNeasy kit for PBMCs, and the RNeasy kit for mouse skin. TCRbeta CDR3 regions were amplified by immunoSEQ multiplex PCR using 35 Vbeta forward and 13 Jbeta reverse primers. The investigation overall reported the following: Compared with normal scalp, lesional scalp, particularly in alopecia totalis/universalis, had higher clonality and more expanded CD8+ clones, which suggests antigenic drive. Compared with mice, TCR sequences shared between patients were less clear, possibly partly because of HLA diversity across the patient population. Unlike mouse skin, which is dominated by gammadelta T cells, normal human skin has resident alphabeta T cells that are also sequenced, and this complicates analysis of the scalp TCR repertoire.

The library relied on the immunoSEQ multiplex PCR assay. RNA was extracted from all samples and reverse transcribed into cDNA, which served as template for TCR sequencing. First-strand cDNA was synthesized with SuperScript III using a 2:1 mix of oligo-dT and random hexamers. A synthetic immune receptor repertoire was used to assess amplification bias, and residual bias was removed computationally. Processing in the source paper ran as follows. Raw reads were preprocessed for error removal, and CDR3 was defined according to IMGT conventions as running from the conserved cysteine to phenylalanine. Clonality was computed by normalizing Shannon entropy by log2 of the number of productive unique TCRs and subtracting the result from 1. Whether each scalp clone was CD4 or CD8 was inferred by checking scalp TCRbeta sequences against the CD4 and CD8 repertoires from sorted blood. TCRdb retrieved this table from immuneACCESS and kept in-frame rearrangements only. Not all clones are present; in checked studies, unresolved V genes account for under half, and no reason is known for the remainder. V and J calls and clone size are copied from that table; D and trimming were computed from the DNA. The sample table holds approximately 150,000 clones, of which 47% were seen once. The ten biggest clones cover about 6.4% of the sample.

As to this clone: Its antigen remains undetermined. Base qualities are not at hand, and no much larger clone is one base apart.

Reading from cysteine to phenylalanine, the CDR3 counts 16 amino acids. CDR3 DNA is the only sequence kept; it has 48 bases, read in frame from the first base. V is clipped by 5 bases and J by 7 bases, and the sequence between their germline boundaries is 24 bases long. CDR1 and CDR2 (MDHEN, SYDVKM) derive from the germline V gene. Peripheral blood and lesional scalp punch biopsies were obtained from patients with alopecia areata. PBMCs were isolated by density centrifugation and stained for CD3, CD4 and CD8, and CD4+ and CD8+ T cells were sorted on a FACSAria. The clonotype originates from a human donor with alopecia areata. The chain is encoded by TRBV28 joined to TRBJ2-7; the D gene is not confidently resolved. The sample taken for sequencing was CD4+ T cells sorted from blood. The CDR3 here reads CASSIAVGPAPVEQYF. The DNA sequence follows: TGTGCCAGCAGTATTGCGGTTGGTCCCGCCCCGGTTGAGCAGTACTTC.